These T cell receptor beta chains were read from a single sample in a study of radiation and T cells in renal cell carcinoma. Method: immunoSEQ multiplex PCR; TCRdb's copy keeps in-frame clones and lacks some. The sample yields around 140,000 clones, roughly 85% seen once. This material consisted of blood, taken from a patient whose treatment included radiotherapy and nephrectomy. Receptors originate from a woman in her 50s with renal cell carcinoma. Both conserved end residues are part of each CDR3. The D gene is left open where the match is weak. The size of a clone is reported for some rows only, either as once, few or many, or as a class for expanded clones.

D gene: NA
clone size: NA
J gene: TRBJ2-2
V gene: TRBV6-5
CDR3 protein: CASSYYSGTPRELFF
CDR3 DNA: TGTGCCAGCAGCTATTACTCCGGGACTCCTAGGGAGCTGTTTTTT

D gene: NA
clone size: few
J gene: TRBJ2-7
V gene: TRBV27
CDR3 protein: CASSLSFRVGAYEQYF
CDR3 DNA: TGTGCCAGCAGTTTATCATTCAGGGTGGGGGCGTACGAGCAGTACTTC

D gene: NA
clone size: few
J gene: TRBJ1-4
V gene: TRBV6-5
CDR3 protein: CASRDSAEEKLFF
CDR3 DNA: TGTGCCAGCAGAGACTCAGCGGAGGAAAAACTGTTTTTT

D gene: NA
clone size: NA
J gene: TRBJ2-5
V gene: TRBV9
CDR3 protein: CASSVDGRRETQYF
CDR3 DNA: TGTGCCAGCAGCGTAGATGGTAGGAGGGAGACCCAGTACTTC

D gene: TRBD1
clone size: NA
J gene: TRBJ2-7
V gene: TRBV14
CDR3 protein: CASSPNRDSYEQYF
CDR3 DNA: TGTGCCAGCAGCCCGAACCGGGACAGCTACGAGCAGTACTTC

D gene: TRBD2
clone size: NA
J gene: TRBJ2-7
V gene: TRBV11-1
CDR3 protein: CASSSTSGPVEQYF
CDR3 DNA: TGTGCCAGCAGCTCGACTAGCGGTCCGGTGGAGCAGTACTTC

D gene: NA
clone size: NA
J gene: TRBJ2-5
V gene: TRBV5-1
CDR3 protein: CASSLGSQETQYF
CDR3 DNA: TGCGCCAGCAGCTTGGGGAGCCAAGAGACCCAGTACTTC

D gene: TRBD1
clone size: NA
J gene: TRBJ2-5
V gene: TRBV4-1
CDR3 protein: CASSHLGQAQETQYF
CDR3 DNA: TGCGCCAGCAGCCACCTGGGACAGGCACAAGAGACCCAGTACTTC

D gene: TRBD1
clone size: once
J gene: TRBJ1-5
V gene: TRBV6-4
CDR3 protein: CASSEGQGLNQPQHF
CDR3 DNA: TGTGCCAGCAGTGAGGGACAGGGGTTAAATCAGCCCCAGCATTTT

D gene: TRBD1
clone size: NA
J gene: TRBJ1-5
V gene: TRBV6-1
CDR3 protein: CASRSGTGWNQPQHF
CDR3 DNA: TGTGCCAGCAGATCCGGGACAGGATGGAATCAGCCCCAGCATTTT

D gene: NA
clone size: NA
J gene: TRBJ1-2
V gene: TRBV7-2
CDR3 protein: CASSLVEGYGYTF
CDR3 DNA: TGTGCCAGCAGCTTAGTTGAGGGCTATGGCTACACCTTC

D gene: NA
clone size: NA
J gene: TRBJ1-2
V gene: TRBV2
CDR3 protein: CASSDRGRGWNGYTF
CDR3 DNA: TGTGCCAGCAGTGATCGAGGGAGGGGATGGAATGGCTACACCTTC

D gene: TRBD2
clone size: NA
J gene: TRBJ2-1
V gene: TRBV2
CDR3 protein: CAGIEGLAGVNEQFF
CDR3 DNA: TGTGCCGGTATAGAAGGACTAGCGGGAGTCAATGAGCAGTTCTTC

D gene: NA
clone size: NA
J gene: TRBJ1-1
V gene: TRBV4-1
CDR3 protein: CASSLVLNTEAFF
CDR3 DNA: TGCGCCAGCAGCCTTGTGCTGAACACTGAAGCTTTCTTT

D gene: NA
clone size: NA
J gene: TRBJ1-2
V gene: TRBV7-2
CDR3 protein: CASSPSTRSWSFGGGYTF
CDR3 DNA: TGTGCCAGCAGCCCCTCTACGCGATCATGGTCATTCGGGGGCGGCTACACCTTC

D gene: NA
clone size: NA
J gene: TRBJ2-7
V gene: TRBV6-5
CDR3 protein: CASRADSPTYEQYF
CDR3 DNA: TGTGCCAGCAGGGCGGACAGTCCGACCTACGAGCAGTACTTC

D gene: NA
clone size: NA
J gene: TRBJ2-5
V gene: TRBV15
CDR3 protein: CATSRGGLQETQYF
CDR3 DNA: TGTGCCACCAGCAGAGGGGGGCTCCAAGAGACCCAGTACTTC

D gene: NA
clone size: NA
J gene: TRBJ1-1
V gene: TRBV27
CDR3 protein: CASSLGWGEYTEAFF
CDR3 DNA: TGTGCCAGCAGTTTAGGTTGGGGAGAATACACTGAAGCTTTCTTT

D gene: TRBD1
clone size: once
J gene: TRBJ1-2
V gene: TRBV7-8
CDR3 protein: CASSSPMRDSYGYTF
CDR3 DNA: TGTGCCAGCAGCTCCCCGATGCGGGACAGCTATGGCTACACCTTC

D gene: NA
clone size: few
J gene: TRBJ2-7
V gene: TRBV5-4
CDR3 protein: CASSLLGGNSYEQYF
CDR3 DNA: TGTGCCAGCAGCTTGCTCGGAGGAAACTCCTACGAGCAGTACTTC

D gene: NA
clone size: few
J gene: TRBJ1-2
V gene: TRBV28
CDR3 protein: CASSQVNYGYTF
CDR3 DNA: TGTGCCAGCAGCCAAGTTAACTATGGCTACACCTTC

D gene: NA
clone size: once
J gene: TRBJ2-6
V gene: TRBV9
CDR3 protein: CASSPLVKGLRSGANVLTF
CDR3 DNA: TGTGCCAGCAGCCCACTCGTTAAGGGACTTCGCTCTGGGGCCAACGTCCTGACTTTC

D gene: NA
clone size: NA
J gene: TRBJ2-5
V gene: TRBV7-2
CDR3 protein: CASSRDPGLETQYF
CDR3 DNA: TGTGCCAGCAGCCGAGATCCAGGGCTCGAGACCCAGTACTTC

D gene: TRBD1
clone size: NA
J gene: TRBJ1-1
V gene: TRBV11-2
CDR3 protein: CASSLLGTGEPEAFF
CDR3 DNA: TGTGCCAGCAGCTTATTAGGGACAGGGGAACCTGAAGCTTTCTTT

D gene: NA
clone size: NA
J gene: TRBJ1-3
V gene: TRBV5-1
CDR3 protein: CASSLDQLSLSGNTIYF
CDR3 DNA: TGCGCCAGCAGCTTGGATCAACTCAGCCTCTCTGGAAACACCATATATTTT

D gene: NA
clone size: NA
J gene: TRBJ1-5
V gene: TRBV7-2
CDR3 protein: CASSLDGRSDQPQHF
CDR3 DNA: TGTGCCAGCAGCTTAGACGGCAGGAGCGATCAGCCCCAGCATTTT

D gene: TRBD1
clone size: once
J gene: TRBJ1-5
V gene: TRBV5-6
CDR3 protein: CASSHNSQGYSNQPQHF
CDR3 DNA: TGTGCCAGCAGCCACAACTCACAGGGGTATAGCAATCAGCCCCAGCATTTT

D gene: NA
clone size: NA
J gene: TRBJ1-3
V gene: TRBV7-2
CDR3 protein: CASRPRLDRGNTIYF
CDR3 DNA: TGTGCCAGCAGACCTCGGTTAGACCGTGGAAACACCATATATTTT

D gene: NA
clone size: NA
J gene: TRBJ1-1
V gene: TRBV2
CDR3 protein: CASSEARGQDTEAFF
CDR3 DNA: TGTGCCAGCAGTGAGGCCCGGGGGCAGGACACTGAAGCTTTCTTT

D gene: NA
clone size: NA
J gene: TRBJ2-3
V gene: TRBV5-4
CDR3 protein: CASSRQDTQYF
CDR3 DNA: TGTGCCAGCAGCCGTCAAGATACGCAGTATTTT

D gene: NA
clone size: NA
J gene: TRBJ2-3
V gene: TRBV5-6
CDR3 protein: CASSPRVGTDTQYF
CDR3 DNA: TGTGCCAGCAGCCCTAGAGTCGGCACAGATACGCAGTATTTT

D gene: NA
clone size: NA
J gene: TRBJ1-3
V gene: TRBV6-5
CDR3 protein: CASSYRHRAKGDTIYF
CDR3 DNA: TGTGCCAGCAGTTATAGGCATCGAGCTAAGGGGGACACCATATATTTT

D gene: TRBD1
clone size: NA
J gene: TRBJ1-2
V gene: TRBV5-5
CDR3 protein: CASSAGQGRITF
CDR3 DNA: TGTGCCAGCAGCGCGGGACAGGGGCGGATAACCTTC

D gene: NA
clone size: once
J gene: TRBJ1-1
V gene: TRBV5-6
CDR3 protein: CASSLSTEAFF
CDR3 DNA: TGTGCCAGCAGCTTGTCTACAGAAGCTTTCTTT

D gene: NA
clone size: NA
J gene: TRBJ1-2
V gene: TRBV28
CDR3 protein: CASSLGGKNGYTF
CDR3 DNA: TGTGCCAGCAGTTTAGGGGGAAAGAATGGCTACACCTTC

D gene: TRBD2
clone size: once
J gene: TRBJ2-5
V gene: TRBV5-5
CDR3 protein: CASSFFSGGPETQYF
CDR3 DNA: TGTGCCAGCAGCTTCTTTAGCGGGGGACCAGAGACCCAGTACTTC

D gene: NA
clone size: few
J gene: TRBJ1-5
V gene: TRBV19
CDR3 protein: CASSGTASNQPQHF
CDR3 DNA: TGTGCCAGTAGTGGGACGGCGAGCAATCAGCCCCAGCATTTT

D gene: NA
clone size: NA
J gene: TRBJ2-7
V gene: TRBV6-6
CDR3 protein: CASSLSTVGYEQYF
CDR3 DNA: TGTGCCAGCAGTCTCTCGACAGTAGGGTACGAGCAGTACTTC

D gene: NA
clone size: NA
J gene: TRBJ1-5
V gene: TRBV9
CDR3 protein: CASSVEGSLNQPQHF
CDR3 DNA: TGTGCCAGCAGCGTGGAGGGTTCCCTCAATCAGCCCCAGCATTTT

D gene: NA
clone size: NA
J gene: TRBJ1-2
V gene: TRBV9
CDR3 protein: CASSADSYGYTF
CDR3 DNA: TGTGCCAGCAGCGCAGACAGCTATGGCTACACCTTC

D gene: NA
clone size: NA
J gene: TRBJ1-1
V gene: TRBV6-5
CDR3 protein: CASSYSYRNTEAFF
CDR3 DNA: TGTGCCAGCAGTTACTCATACCGGAACACTGAAGCTTTCTTT

D gene: NA
clone size: NA
J gene: TRBJ2-3
V gene: TRBV9
CDR3 protein: CASSARTESSTDTQYF
CDR3 DNA: TGTGCCAGCAGCGCCCGGACAGAGTCTAGCACAGATACGCAGTATTTT

D gene: TRBD1
clone size: NA
J gene: TRBJ2-7
V gene: TRBV2
CDR3 protein: CASRPRTGVGEQYF
CDR3 DNA: TGTGCCAGCAGACCTAGGACAGGGGTCGGCGAGCAGTACTTC

D gene: NA
clone size: NA
J gene: TRBJ1-2
V gene: TRBV10-3
CDR3 protein: CAISESNRPVNYGYTF
CDR3 DNA: TGTGCCATCAGTGAGTCGAACAGGCCCGTGAACTATGGCTACACCTTC

D gene: TRBD1
clone size: NA
J gene: TRBJ2-7
V gene: TRBV7-8
CDR3 protein: CASSFQGERATYEQYF
CDR3 DNA: TGTGCCAGCAGCTTCCAGGGGGAGAGGGCCACCTACGAGCAGTACTTC

D gene: NA
clone size: NA
J gene: TRBJ2-7
V gene: TRBV7-2
CDR3 protein: CASSLRDFPGSGEQYF
CDR3 DNA: TGTGCCAGCAGCCTGAGGGACTTCCCCGGGTCGGGCGAGCAGTACTTC

D gene: NA
clone size: NA
J gene: TRBJ1-4
V gene: TRBV30
CDR3 protein: CAFRFNEKLFF
CDR3 DNA: TGTGCCTTCAGATTCAATGAAAAACTGTTTTTT

D gene: NA
clone size: NA
J gene: TRBJ2-1
V gene: TRBV27
CDR3 protein: CASSLNRIYNEQFF
CDR3 DNA: TGTGCCAGCAGTTTGAACAGAATTTACAATGAGCAGTTCTTC

D gene: TRBD1
clone size: NA
J gene: TRBJ1-2
V gene: TRBV7-2
CDR3 protein: CASSFFPGTGGLNYGYTF
CDR3 DNA: TGTGCCAGCAGCTTTTTCCCCGGGACAGGGGGCTTGAACTATGGCTACACCTTC

D gene: NA
clone size: NA
J gene: TRBJ1-3
V gene: TRBV20-1
CDR3 protein: CSASWGNTIYF
CDR3 DNA: TGCAGTGCTAGTTGGGGAAACACCATATATTTT

D gene: TRBD1
clone size: NA
J gene: TRBJ1-4
V gene: TRBV30
CDR3 protein: CAPRQGNEKLFF
CDR3 DNA: TGTGCCCCCCGACAGGGAAATGAAAAACTGTTTTTT

D gene: TRBD2
clone size: NA
J gene: TRBJ2-3
V gene: TRBV29-1
CDR3 protein: CSPRGLAGMSTDTQYF
CDR3 DNA: TGCAGCCCCCGGGGGCTAGCGGGTATGAGCACAGATACGCAGTATTTT

D gene: NA
clone size: NA
J gene: TRBJ1-3
V gene: TRBV30
CDR3 protein: CAWSLSGNTIYF
CDR3 DNA: TGTGCCTGGAGCCTCTCTGGAAACACCATATATTTT

D gene: TRBD1
clone size: NA
J gene: TRBJ2-5
V gene: TRBV5-1
CDR3 protein: CASSPTGIQETQYF
CDR3 DNA: TGCGCCAGCAGCCCGACAGGGATACAAGAGACCCAGTACTTC

D gene: NA
clone size: NA
J gene: TRBJ1-6
V gene: TRBV7-9
CDR3 protein: CASSPPEGGSPLHF
CDR3 DNA: TGTGCCAGCAGCCCCCCGGAGGGAGGTTCACCCCTCCACTTT

D gene: NA
clone size: NA
J gene: TRBJ1-2
V gene: TRBV6-6
CDR3 protein: CASSTGDYGYTF
CDR3 DNA: TGTGCCAGCAGTACCGGGGACTATGGCTACACCTTC

D gene: NA
clone size: few
J gene: TRBJ1-5
V gene: TRBV18
CDR3 protein: CASSSNGANQPQHF
CDR3 DNA: TGTGCCAGCTCTTCAAACGGCGCGAATCAGCCCCAGCATTTT

D gene: NA
clone size: NA
J gene: TRBJ2-3
V gene: TRBV19
CDR3 protein: CASSQHNRADTQYF
CDR3 DNA: TGTGCCAGTAGCCAACACAACAGGGCCGATACGCAGTATTTT

D gene: TRBD2
clone size: NA
J gene: TRBJ2-1
V gene: TRBV9
CDR3 protein: CASSALLAGGQTEQFF
CDR3 DNA: TGTGCCAGCAGCGCATTACTAGCGGGGGGACAGACTGAGCAGTTCTTC